The clone carrying this T cell receptor beta chain was counted ten times or more. Antigen: not known. The data are from a study of T cells in Graves' hyperthyroidism and ophthalmopathy. Study-wide results and limits: Stable hyperthyroidism was separated from ophthalmopathy by a model based on 13 V-J features.

The germline gives CDR1 LGHDT, CDR2 YNNKEL (reference sequence). V lost 10 bases and J lost 1, with 13 bases in between. The CDR3 totals 13 residues. RNA transcripts provided the source from which TCR beta CDR3 regions were amplified. Primed by the HTBI set, a first-round RT-PCR was run on the TCR CDR3. TCRdb ran MiXCR on the multiplex PCR reads and lists one entry per CDR3 protein. The data contain 300,000 to 350,000 distinct CDR3 sequences, about 15% of them singletons. This sequence joins TRBV3-1 and TRBJ2-5; tentative D call: TRBD1 (6 bases). Sequenced: blood. The TCR sequence derives from a woman aged 30 to 39 with Graves' hyperthyroidism. In nucleotides, the CDR3 is TGTGCCACCCTGGGACACCGCCAAGAGACCCAGTACTTC. Translating gives CATLGHRQETQYF.